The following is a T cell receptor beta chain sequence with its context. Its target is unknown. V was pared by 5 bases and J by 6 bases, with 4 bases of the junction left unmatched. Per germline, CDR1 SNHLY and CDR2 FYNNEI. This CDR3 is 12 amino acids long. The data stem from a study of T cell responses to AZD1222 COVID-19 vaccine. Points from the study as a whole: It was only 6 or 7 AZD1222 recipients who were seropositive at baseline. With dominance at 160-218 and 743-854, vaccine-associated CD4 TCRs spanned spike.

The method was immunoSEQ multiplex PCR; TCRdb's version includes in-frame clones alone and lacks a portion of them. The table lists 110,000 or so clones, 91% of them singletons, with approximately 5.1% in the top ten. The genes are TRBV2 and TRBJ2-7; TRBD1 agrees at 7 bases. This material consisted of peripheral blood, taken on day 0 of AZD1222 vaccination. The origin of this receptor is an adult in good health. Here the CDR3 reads CASSRQGAEQYF. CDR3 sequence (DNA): TGTGCCAGCAGTAGACAGGGTGCCGAGCAGTACTTC. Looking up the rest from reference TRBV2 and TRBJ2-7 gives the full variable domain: EPEVTQTPSHQVTQMGQEVILRCVPISNHLYFYWYRQILGQKVEFLVSFYNNEISEKSEIFDDQFSVERPDGSNFTLKIRSTKLEDSAMYFCASSRQGAEQYFGPGTRLTVT.